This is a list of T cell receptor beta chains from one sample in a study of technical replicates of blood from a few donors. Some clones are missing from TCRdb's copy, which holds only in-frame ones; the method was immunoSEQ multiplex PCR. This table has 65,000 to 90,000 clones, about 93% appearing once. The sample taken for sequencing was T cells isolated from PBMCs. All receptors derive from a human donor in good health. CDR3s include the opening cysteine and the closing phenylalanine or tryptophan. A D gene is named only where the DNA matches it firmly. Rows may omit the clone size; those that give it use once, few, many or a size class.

CASMGTGGNNQPQHF,TGTGCCAGTATGGGGACAGGGGGCAACAATCAGCCCCAGCATTTT,.,TRBV19,TRBD1,TRBJ1-5
CASREGQDATSYGYTF,TGTGCCAGCAGAGAAGGACAGGACGCAACGAGCTATGGCTACACCTTC,.,TRBV4-2,TRBD1,TRBJ1-2
CASSLRTRGSYGYTF,TGTGCCAGCAGTCTACGGACAAGGGGATCCTATGGCTACACCTTC,.,TRBV28,.,TRBJ1-2
CASSHIGTGKGHEQYF,TGCGCCAGCAGCCACATCGGCACAGGGAAAGGACACGAGCAGTACTTC,.,TRBV4-1,.,TRBJ2-7
CSVELADRAKNIQYF,TGCAGCGTTGAACTAGCGGATCGAGCCAAAAACATTCAGTACTTC,.,TRBV29-1,TRBD2,TRBJ2-4
CASSLTSAYTDTQYF,TGTGCCAGCAGCTTAACGAGTGCCTACACAGATACGCAGTATTTT,.,TRBV7-3,.,TRBJ2-3
CASSLGTGNNEQFF,TGTGCCAGCAGCTTGGGTACGGGAAACAATGAGCAGTTCTTC,.,TRBV13,.,TRBJ2-1
CASPPVLAAGVVYEQYF,TGTGCCAGCCCTCCGGTCTTGGCCGCGGGAGTGGTATACGAGCAGTACTTC,.,TRBV28,TRBD2,TRBJ2-7
CASSYVRENTEAFF,TGTGCCAGCAGTTACGTCCGGGAGAACACTGAAGCTTTCTTT,.,TRBV6-5,.,TRBJ1-1
CASSQEGQGRRNEQFF,TGTGCCAGCAGCCAGGAGGGACAGGGGAGAAGAAATGAGCAGTTCTTC,.,TRBV4-2,TRBD1,TRBJ2-1
CASNGLASTDTQYF,TGTGCCAGCAATGGACTAGCGAGCACAGATACGCAGTATTTT,.,TRBV6-6,TRBD2,TRBJ2-3
CASSFLSTGTGGYGYTF,TGTGCCAGCAGTTTTTTAAGCACAGGTACCGGTGGCTATGGCTACACCTTC,.,TRBV28,.,TRBJ1-2
CAISEALQGYPQHF,TGTGCCATCAGTGAGGCTTTACAGGGATACCCCCAGCATTTT,once,TRBV10-3,.,TRBJ1-5
CASGGLAGGLEELFF,TGTGCCAGCGGCGGACTAGCGGGAGGACTGGAGGAGCTGTTTTTT,.,TRBV2,TRBD2,TRBJ2-2
CASSLQGRYEQYF,TGTGCCAGCAGTCTACAGGGAAGGTACGAGCAGTACTTC,.,TRBV27,.,TRBJ2-7
CASRYSTNEKLFF,TGTGCCAGCAGGTATTCAACTAATGAAAAACTGTTTTTT,.,TRBV25-1,.,TRBJ1-4
CASSDSGMETQYF,TGTGCCAGTAGTGATAGCGGGATGGAGACCCAGTACTTC,.,TRBV19,TRBD2,TRBJ2-5
CASSPSAGVYQPQHF,TGTGCCAGCAGCCCCAGTGCAGGTGTGTACCAGCCCCAGCATTTT,once,TRBV2,.,TRBJ1-5
CASSGTGSPYNEQFF,TGTGCCAGCAGCGGGACAGGCTCCCCCTACAATGAGCAGTTCTTC,once,TRBV7-3,TRBD1,TRBJ2-1
CASSYSRSNNEQFF,TGTGCCAGCAGTTACTCGAGGTCTAACAATGAGCAGTTCTTC,.,TRBV6-5,.,TRBJ2-1
CSVEGRGQGYNEQFF,TGCAGCGTTGAGGGTCGGGGACAGGGGTACAATGAGCAGTTCTTC,.,TRBV29-1,TRBD1,TRBJ2-1
CASSLGGTGNYGYTF,TGTGCCAGCAGCTTAGGGGGGACAGGGAACTATGGCTACACCTTC,once,TRBV11-2,TRBD1,TRBJ1-2
CASSLSGQGSSGYTF,TGTGCCAGCAGCTTAAGTGGACAGGGGAGTTCTGGCTACACCTTC,.,TRBV7-2,TRBD1,TRBJ1-2
CASRRGVLSEQFF,TGTGCCAGCCGCCGGGGAGTTTTAAGTGAGCAGTTCTTC,.,TRBV6-5,.,TRBJ2-1
CASSGGGGSGANVLTF,TGTGCCAGCAGCGGAGGGGGGGGCTCTGGGGCCAACGTCCTGACTTTC,.,TRBV7-3,.,TRBJ2-6
CASSLLTGTWGEQYF,TGTGCCAGCAGCTTGCTAACCGGGACTTGGGGTGAGCAGTACTTC,.,TRBV5-4,.,TRBJ2-7
CASSLAGGRETQYF,TGTGCCAGCAGCCTAGCGGGAGGGCGAGAGACCCAGTACTTC,.,TRBV7-3,TRBD2,TRBJ2-5
CASSPERWYQETQYF,TGTGCCAGCAGCCCGGAGAGGTGGTACCAAGAGACCCAGTACTTC,.,TRBV9,.,TRBJ2-5
CASSSGPRVRDEQYF,TGTGCCAGTAGTTCAGGACCGAGGGTTAGGGACGAGCAGTACTTC,.,TRBV19,.,TRBJ2-7
CATSRYGDRYGYTF,TGTGCCACCAGCAGATACGGGGACAGATATGGCTACACCTTC,once,TRBV15,TRBD1,TRBJ1-2
CASSLTILERTQYF,TGCGCCAGCAGCCTCACAATTTTAGAGCGGACCCAGTACTTC,.,TRBV23-1,.,TRBJ2-5
CASSSRTSGSSFLSTDTQYF,TGTGCCAGTAGTTCTCGGACTAGCGGGAGTTCCTTCCTTAGCACAGATACGCAGTATTTT,once,TRBV19,TRBD2,TRBJ2-3